What follows are 15 T cell receptor beta chains derived from one specimen sequenced in a study of breast tumors, draining lymph nodes, adjacent tissues. Breast cancer patients provided tissue from their axillary draining lymph nodes. MiXCR, run by TCRdb on the multiplex PCR reads, gives a single entry per CDR3 protein. The sample has 75,000 to 100,000 distinct CDR3 sequences, roughly a fifth seen once. Sample: axillary lymph node tissue. The receptors stem from a female donor with breast cancer. Some clones in this sample may be carry-over from other donors' samples.

This clonotype showed up many times. J is TRBJ2-1 and V is TRBV20-1; 9 nucleotides agree with TRBD1. With V trimmed by 2 bases and J by 2 bases, 4 bases remained unmatched. The CDR3 runs 15 residues. The germline V gene has CDR1 DFQATT and CDR2 SNEGSKA (reference sequence). CDR3 sequence: CSARSGQGPYNEQFF. CDR3 sequence (DNA): TGCAGTGCTAGATCGGGACAGGGCCCCTACAATGAGCAGTTCTTC.

This clonotype was detected a few times. A read error may be the cause here, since a much bigger clone is one base away. The conserved phenylalanine or tryptophan normally closing the CDR3 is absent here, so this likely arose from a read error. CDR3 bases: TGCAGCGTTGGGCAGAACACCGGGGAGCTGTTTCTT. Translated: CSVGQNTGELFL. The chain uses TRBV29-1 and TRBJ2-2; D not certain. Germline loops: CDR1 SQVTM, CDR2 ANQGSEA. The CDR3 has 12 amino acids. Trimming took 4 bases from V and 1 from J, leaving 4 bases between them.

This clonotype has a count of ten or more. The V and J genes are TRBV12-5 and TRBJ2-1; D is unresolved. The CDR3 totals 19 residues. Germline assignment: CDR1 LGHNT and CDR2 FRNRAP. The V and J ends lost 1 base and 4 bases respectively, with 23 bases between them. CDR3 coding DNA: TGTGCTAGTGGTTTGGCCTCCCTAAGGTCAGTAATATCGTACAATGAGCAGTTCTTC. Residues: CASGLASLRSVISYNEQFF.

This clonotype has at least ten counts. The chain combines TRBV20-1 with TRBJ2-3, with 7 bases that match TRBD1. The CDR3 is 11 amino acids. With 5 bases clipped from V and 5 bases from J, the junction kept 1 base outside the gene matches. Germline loops: CDR1 DFQATT, CDR2 SNEGSKA (reference sequence). The CDR3 sequence: CSADREDTQYF. The CDR3 DNA is TGCAGTGCTGACAGGGAAGATACGCAGTATTTT.

This clonotype was detected only a few times. The chain employs TRBV6-1 and TRBJ1-4; weak D call: TRBD1 (6 bases). Trimming left V 6 bases short and J 7 bases short, with 18 bases between. Germline assignment: CDR1 MNHNS and CDR2 SASEGT. This CDR3 contains 15 residues. CDR3 region: CASRNTGSGVEKLFF. CDR3 nucleotide sequence: TGTGCCAGCAGGAACACAGGGAGTGGAGTTGAAAAACTGTTTTTT.

This clonotype was recorded a few times. This CDR3 is missing its conserved last phenylalanine or tryptophan, likely due to a read error. No DNA is shown, since the ends of the CDR3 on it are uncertain; the CDR3 is the one TCRdb lists. The chain's CDR3 is CATSRAETASGGNL. The gene calls are TRBV15 and TRBJ1-1. The CDR3 comprises 14 residues, both ends counted. Germline CDR1 LNHNV, CDR2 YYDKDF (reference sequence).

Ten or more counts support this clonotype. V usage is TRBV20-1 and J usage is TRBJ2-3; D is possibly TRBD1 (5 bases). The germline V gene has CDR1 DFQATT and CDR2 SNEGSKA (reference sequence). The CDR3 totals 13 residues. Trimming removed 2 bases at V and 3 bases at J, with 9 bases between. CDR3 residues: CSARRGLTDTQYF. CDR3 coding DNA: TGCAGTGCTAGAAGGGGCCTAACAGATACGCAGTATTTT.

This clonotype was picked up many times. This rearrangement joins TRBV20-1 to TRBJ2-3; 8 bases fit TRBD1. Germline CDR1 reads DFQATT; CDR2 reads SNEGSKA (reference sequence). CDR3 size: 16 residues. V shed 0 bases and J 1 base; nucleotides not matched to a gene: 6. This CDR3 reads CSARDQGAGGTDTQYF. CDR3 nucleotides: TGCAGTGCTAGAGATCAGGGGGCCGGGGGCACAGATACGCAGTATTTT.

This clonotype occurred many times. This chain connects TRBV5-1 to TRBJ2-7; maybe TRBD2 (6 bases). The CDR3 has 13 residues. V dropped 0 bases and J dropped 3 bases, with 7 bases sitting between them. Germline V CDR1 and CDR2: SGHRS, YFSETQ. The CDR3 region is CASSLVADYEQYF. The CDR3 DNA reads TGCGCCAGCAGCTTGGTAGCGGACTACGAGCAGTACTTC.

This clonotype was observed at least ten times. This rearrangement joins TRBV20-1 to TRBJ2-1; 10 nucleotides match TRBD2. The trim removed 5 bases at V and 9 bases at J, leaving 13 bases unmatched. The CDR3 has 15 residues. The germline CDR1 and CDR2 sequences are DFQATT and SNEGSKA (reference sequence). The DNA of the CDR3 is TGCAGTGCTTCGCCTACTAGCGGGATATTGAGTGAGCAGTTCTTC. It codes for CSASPTSGILSEQFF.

This clonotype was detected only a few times. This chain links TRBV28 with TRBJ2-7; 10 positions agree with TRBD2. Losses at the gene ends were 6 bases for V and 6 bases for J; bases not matched to a gene: 11. CDR1 is MDHEN and CDR2 is SYDVKM in the germline V gene. The CDR3 sequence is 15 residues long. DNA of the CDR3: TGTGCCAGCAGGACTTTAGCGGGAGGCACTACCGAGCAGTACTTC. Encoded protein: CASRTLAGGTTEQYF.

This clonotype came up many times. The CDR3 region is CASSMGAGTSVNYEQYF. The CDR3 DNA sequence: TGTGCCAGTAGTATGGGCGCCGGGACTAGCGTAAACTACGAGCAGTACTTC. The chain has TRBV19 and TRBJ2-7; 10 bases agree with TRBD2. The ends lost 3 bases at V and 3 bases at J; junction bases unmatched: 11. Per germline, CDR1 LNHDA and CDR2 SQIVND (reference sequence). The CDR3 length is 17 residues.

Worth noting for this clonotype: Given a much more abundant clone one base away, this may be a read error. DNA for the CDR3: TGCAGTGCTAGGCTGGTGGGAGCAGATACGCAGTATTTT. It yields the protein CSARLVGADTQYF. The gene calls are TRBV20-1 and TRBJ2-3; D perhaps matches TRBD2 (5 bases). This CDR3 spans 13 amino acids. CDR1 and CDR2 (germline): DFQATT, SNEGSKA (reference sequence). The V end lost 3 bases, the J end lost 4 bases, and 11 bases lay between the germline ends.

This clonotype was seen repeatedly, ten times or more. J is TRBJ2-3 and V is TRBV20-1; D ambiguous. Germline CDR1 and CDR2: DFQATT and SNEGSKA (reference sequence). V gave up 6 bases and J gave up 1 base, with 14 bases separating them. The CDR3 covers 14 residues. CDR3 loop: CSARGELGTDTQYF. In DNA form, the CDR3 reads TGCAGTGCCCGAGGAGAGTTGGGCACAGATACGCAGTATTTT.

This clonotype occurred many times. Written as DNA, the CDR3 is TGTGCCACCAGTGATTTTACGGGAAAAGAGACCCAGTACTTC. Translating it yields CATSDFTGKETQYF. This chain links TRBV24-1 with TRBJ2-5, with D perhaps matching TRBD2 (5 bases). CDR3 length equals 14 residues. V gave up 1 base and J gave up 3 bases, with 8 bases separating them. Germline assignment: CDR1 KGHDR and CDR2 SFDVKD.